Listed here is a single T cell receptor (beta chain). Its antigen is unknown. V dropped 4 bases and J dropped 5 bases, with 16 bases sitting between them. The CDR3 extends over 15 amino acids. Germline V gene lookup returns CDR1 SGHKS and CDR2 YYEKEE (reference sequence). The data derive from a study of blood T cells in healthy people across ages. Study-level background: Using template switching, researchers captured about one barcoded beta molecule for each two T cells. General observations from the study: With naive T cell percentage, TCR beta diversity showed a strong correlation.

A second PCR of roughly 7 to 11 cycles used a sample-barcoded 5' primer and a J-beta primer mix. TCRdb reprocessed the 5' RACE reads with MiXCR, giving one entry per CDR3 protein. The sample consists of around 1,600,000 distinct CDR3 sequences, under 55% of them appearing once. The TCR originated in a woman between 18 and 30 years old in good health. Sequences were obtained from blood. This chain joins TRBV5-5 and TRBJ2-1; D is perhaps TRBD1 or TRBD2 (5 bases each). As DNA, the CDR3 is TGTGCCAGCAGCGCCACGGGACGCCTGAACAATGAGCAGTTCTTC. Its protein product is CASSATGRLNNEQFF.